This T cell receptor beta chain was observed in a study of shared clonotypes between healthy human individuals. Study-level results: A reduction in generation probabilities was seen for non-shared clonotypes relative to those shared by all four donors. Represented diversity, genetic and exposure-history alike, was limited by few donors. Some naive CD4 clonotypes, 4% to 6%, turned up in common across several donors.

Unmatched junction bases numbered 6, after V lost 5 bases and J lost 6 bases. The length of the CDR3 is 14 residues. The germline V gene has CDR1 SNHLY and CDR2 FYNNEI. Assay used: immunoSEQ multiplex PCR; TCRdb lists only in-frame clones, some missing. This table has roughly 320,000 clones, around 87% appearing once. Comments on this clone: Antigen unknown.

CD45RO+ cells plus CCR7-negative CD45RA+ TemRA cells formed CD8 memory. The chain links TRBV2 to TRBJ2-3; 9 bases agree with TRBD2. Material for sequencing was memory CD8+ T cells sorted from blood. The sample's subset: CD45RO+ cells pooled with CCR7-negative TemRA cells. The origin of this receptor is a man aged 18 to 30 in good health. CDR3 DNA: TGTGCCAGCAGTAGTAGCGGGAGCGGGGATACGCAGTATTTT. Translated, it gives CASSSSGSGDTQYF.